This T cell receptor (beta chain) was obtained from a study of T-cell reconstitution after alpha-beta-depleted transplantation in children. Study results and limitations: Surviving recipient T cells and thymic progenitors accounted for the high day-60 TCRbeta diversity observed in some patients. Approximately two months post-transplant, alpha-beta T cells reportedly originated from several hundred expanded graft clones. The main origin of T-cell counts and diversity one year after transplant was newly produced T cells.

This clonotype appeared a few times. What it binds is unknown. This CDR3 is built from 14 residues. J was trimmed by 6 bases and V by 6 bases; bases with no gene match: 8. Unique molecular identifiers were used to barcode this TCRbeta library. TCRdb ran MiXCR on the PCR reads and lists one entry per CDR3 protein. The repertoire holds approximately 980,000 distinct CDR3 sequences, roughly 29% seen once, with around 30% in the top ten. The source is a boy under two years old who had a stem cell transplant for SCID, so the T cells may come from the graft donor. This specimen was PBMCs, mostly from graft donor cells, taken 360 days after TCRalphabeta/CD19-depleted stem cell transplant. The chain couples TRBV12-3 or TRBV12-4 to TRBJ1-5; 7 bases agree with TRBD1. The CDR3 DNA follows: TGTGCCAGCAGCAAGAACGACAGGGTTCAGCCCCAGCATTTT. It codes for CASSKNDRVQPQHF.